This TCR beta chain came from a study of blood T cell repertoires in COVID-19. As for the study in general: Sites across the United States, Italy and Spain contributed samples from acute and convalescent COVID-19. From T cells, B-cell-depleted T cells, or PBMCs came the material, which was cDNA or gDNA.

TCRdb's copy holds only in-frame clones and misses some; the assay was immunoSEQ multiplex PCR. The sample carries 70,000 to 75,000 clones, roughly four fifths recorded once. Germline loops: CDR1 MNHEY, CDR2 SVGAGI. CDR3 size: 11 residues. Trimming cost V 4 bases and J 3 bases, with 4 bases left between them. The receptor was isolated from a man aged 65 to 79 with acute or convalescent COVID-19. The sequencing sample was made of peripheral blood. The chain carries TRBV6-5 and TRBJ2-7; D is uncertain. The CDR3 bases are TGTGCCAGCAGTTCCATCTACGAGCAGTACTTC. It specifies CASSSIYEQYF.